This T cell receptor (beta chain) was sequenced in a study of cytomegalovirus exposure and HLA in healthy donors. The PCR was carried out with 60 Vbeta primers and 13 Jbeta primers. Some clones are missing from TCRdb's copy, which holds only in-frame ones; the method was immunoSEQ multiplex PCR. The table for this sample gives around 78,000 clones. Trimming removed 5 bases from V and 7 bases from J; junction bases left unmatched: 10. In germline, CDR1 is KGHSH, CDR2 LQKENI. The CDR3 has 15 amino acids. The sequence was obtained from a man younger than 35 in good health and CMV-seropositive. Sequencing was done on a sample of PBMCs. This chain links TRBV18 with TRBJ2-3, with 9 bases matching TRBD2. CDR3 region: CASSSTSGSQYTQYF. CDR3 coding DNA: TGTGCCAGCTCATCCACTAGCGGGTCACAGTATACGCAGTATTTT.